Listed below are T cell receptor beta chains from one sample, sequenced in a study of T cell responses to AZD1222 COVID-19 vaccine. Only in-frame clones appear in the TCRdb table, and some are missing; sequencing was by immunoSEQ multiplex PCR. The data show 90,000 to 120,000 clones, about 93% seen once. This specimen was peripheral blood, taken 28 days after the second AZD1222 dose. The receptor set was obtained from an adult who received the AZD1222 COVID-19 vaccine. Both conserved end residues are part of each CDR3. A D gene is named only where the DNA matches it firmly. Some rows have no size entry. The others give once, few or many, or a class for an expanded clone.

j_call,v_call,d_call,clone_size,cdr3_aa,cdr3_nt
TRBJ1-2,TRBV15,.,.,CATSNTGIGYTF,TGTGCCACCAGCAATACAGGGATCGGCTACACCTTC
TRBJ1-4,TRBV15,.,.,CATSRDPGPTNEKLFF,TGTGCCACCAGCAGAGATCCGGGACCAACTAATGAAAAACTGTTTTTT
TRBJ2-1,TRBV7-2,TRBD2,once,CASSSTSGPYNEQFF,TGTGCCAGCAGCTCGACTAGCGGGCCATACAATGAGCAGTTCTTC
TRBJ2-2,TRBV28,.,.,CASSFGRKFGELFF,TGTGCCAGCAGTTTTGGCAGGAAATTCGGGGAGCTGTTTTTT
TRBJ1-1,TRBV5-1,.,.,CASSFGGTEAFF,TGCGCCAGCAGCTTTGGGGGCACTGAAGCTTTCTTT
TRBJ1-5,TRBV7-2,.,.,CASSLLVGQPQHF,TGTGCCAGCAGCTTACTCGTAGGGCAGCCCCAGCATTTT
TRBJ2-3,TRBV7-6,TRBD2,.,CASSGTSGLGADTQYF,TGTGCCAGCAGCGGGACTAGCGGGCTTGGGGCAGATACGCAGTATTTT
TRBJ2-1,TRBV5-4,.,.,CASSFSGTGWNEQFF,TGTGCCAGCAGCTTCTCCGGGACCGGGTGGAATGAGCAGTTCTTC
TRBJ1-1,TRBV19,.,once,CASSIGLDRRSVMVF,TGTGCCAGTAGTATAGGACTTGACAGGAGATCTGTAATGGTCTTT
TRBJ1-4,TRBV7-2,TRBD1,.,CASSPDRGHEKLFF,TGTGCCAGCAGTCCAGACAGGGGGCATGAAAAACTGTTTTTT